Detailed here is one TCR beta chain. The data belong to a study of blood T cell repertoires in COVID-19. The wider study: There were acute and convalescent COVID-19 samples, and they came from the United States, Italy and Spain.

Data came from immunoSEQ multiplex PCR; TCRdb stores just in-frame clones and leaves some out. The data contain about 59,000 clones, more than 75% of them singletons. The clonotype comes from a man of 80 years or more in a cohort sampled during active COVID-19. Sequenced material: peripheral blood.

The CDR3 here is CAWTVGATNPDTGELFF. The CDR3 bases are TGTGCCTGGACCGTCGGTGCGACTAACCCCGACACCGGGGAGCTGTTTTTT. This chain connects TRBV30 to TRBJ2-2, with a tentative D call TRBD2 (5 bases). This CDR3 region has 17 residues. V dropped 4 bases and J dropped 3 bases, with 21 bases sitting between them. Germline loops: CDR1 GTSNPN, CDR2 SVGIG (reference sequence).